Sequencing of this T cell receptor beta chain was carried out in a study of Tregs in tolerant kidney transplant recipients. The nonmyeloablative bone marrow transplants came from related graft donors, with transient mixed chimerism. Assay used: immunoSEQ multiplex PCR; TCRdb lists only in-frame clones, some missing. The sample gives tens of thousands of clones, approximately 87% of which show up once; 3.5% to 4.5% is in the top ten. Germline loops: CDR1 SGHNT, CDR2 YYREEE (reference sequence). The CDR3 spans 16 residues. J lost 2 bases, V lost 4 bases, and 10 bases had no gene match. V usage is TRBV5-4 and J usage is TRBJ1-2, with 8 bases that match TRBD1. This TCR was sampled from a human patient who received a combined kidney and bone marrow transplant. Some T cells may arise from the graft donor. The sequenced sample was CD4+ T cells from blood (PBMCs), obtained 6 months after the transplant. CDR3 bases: TGTGCCAGCAGCATCCCCCGGACAGGGACCAACTATGGCTACACCTTC. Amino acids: CASSIPRTGTNYGYTF. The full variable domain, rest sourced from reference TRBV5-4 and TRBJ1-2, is ETGVTQSPTHLIKTRGQQVTLRCSSQSGHNTVSWYQQALGQGPQFIFQYYREEENGRGNFPPRFSGLQFPNYSSELNVNALELDDSALYLCASSIPRTGTNYGYTFGSGTRLTVV.